Listed here are 27 T cell receptor beta chains from one sample, sequenced in a study of T cells after yellow fever vaccination. In TCRdb, the 5' RACE reads were re-called with MiXCR into one record per CDR3 protein. The table records hundreds of thousands of distinct CDR3 sequences, roughly 12% of them present only once. The specimen comprised PBMCs, sampled on the day of the yellow fever booster vaccination. The receptors come from a man aged 30 to 45 who received the YFV17D yellow fever vaccine.

In its sample, this clonotype was seen many times. The V gene is TRBV7-9, the J gene TRBJ2-1; D gene unclear. Germline V gives CDR1 SEHNR, CDR2 FQNEAQ (reference sequence). Trimming shortened V by 5 bases and J by 8 bases, and 7 bases separated the two germline ends. The CDR3 length is 11 residues. The CDR3 DNA sequence: TGTGCCAGCAGCCCTGTTTATGAGCAGTTCTTC. This gives the protein CASSPVYEQFF. Using reference TRBV7-9 and TRBJ2-1 for the parts outside the CDR3, the full variable domain is DTGVSQNPRHKITKRGQNVTFRCDPISEHNRLYWYRQTLGQGPEFLTYFQNEAQLEKSRLLSDRFSAERPKGSFSTLEIQRTEQGDSAMYLCASSPVYEQFFGPGTRLTVL.

The genes are TRBV2 and TRBJ2-1; 7 nucleotides line up with TRBD2. CDR3 length: 15 residues. Germline CDR1 is SNHLY and CDR2 is FYNNEI. After removal of 1 base from V and 5 bases from J, the junction contained 5 bases not matched to a gene. CDR3 bases: TGTGCCAGCAGTGAAGTAGCTAGCGGACACAATGAGCAGTTCTTC. Protein: CASSEVASGHNEQFF.

V and J are TRBV18 and TRBJ1-4, with D tentatively TRBD1 (6 bases). V lost 2 bases and J 1 base, leaving 8 bases between the germline ends. The CDR3 runs 15 residues. Germline CDR1 KGHSH, CDR2 LQKENI. The CDR3 bases are TGTGCCAGCTCACCATTACAGGGAACTAATGAAAAACTGTTTTTT. Translating it yields CASSPLQGTNEKLFF.

In this sample, this clonotype turned up a few times. The chain joins TRBV10-1 to TRBJ1-4; D possibly corresponds to TRBD1 (5 bases). Trimming cost V 7 bases and J 4 bases, with 16 bases left between them. Germline V CDR1 and CDR2: WNHNN, SYGVQD (reference sequence). The CDR3 sequence is 15 residues long. The CDR3 DNA reads TGCGCCAGCAAACCCGGGACGGCTAGTAATGAAAAACTGTTTTTT. Encoded protein: CASKPGTASNEKLFF.

There are a few counts of this clonotype. The chain has TRBV5-1 and TRBJ1-1; D remains unclear. CDR1 SGHRS and CDR2 YFSETQ come from the germline V gene. Trimming cost V 0 bases and J 3 bases, with 9 bases left between them. The CDR3 extends over 14 amino acids. The CDR3: CASSLGRMDTEAFF. DNA for the CDR3: TGCGCCAGCAGCTTGGGCAGGATGGACACTGAAGCTTTCTTT.

This clonotype was counted only a few times. V and J are TRBV7-9 and TRBJ1-1, with D unresolved. CDR3 length: 15 amino acids. Trimming took 1 base from V and 1 from J, leaving 10 bases between them. CDR1 SEHNR and CDR2 FQNEAQ come from the germline V gene (reference sequence). The CDR3 protein is CASSLGRAANTEAFF. In DNA form, the CDR3 reads TGTGCCAGCAGCTTAGGGAGGGCCGCGAACACTGAAGCTTTCTTT.

This sequence joins TRBV29-1 and TRBJ2-5; a weak D match, TRBD1 (6 bases). The CDR3 runs 13 residues. The V gene's germline CDR1 is SQVTM and CDR2 ANQGSEA. V lost 8 bases and J 5 bases, leaving 18 bases between the germline ends. The CDR3 is CSTPTGSRETQYF. In DNA form, the CDR3 reads TGCAGCACTCCAACAGGGTCGAGGGAGACCCAGTACTTC.

The J gene is TRBJ2-7, the V gene TRBV20-1; TRBD1 matches at 8 bases. The V segment lost 6 bases and the J segment 3 bases; nucleotides outside the gene matches: 10. This CDR3 comprises 14 residues. The germline CDR1 and CDR2 sequences are DFQATT and SNEGSKA (reference sequence). In nucleotides, the CDR3 is TGCAGTGCCAACAGGGGGAGGTTTTTCTACGAGCAGTACTTC. Protein sequence: CSANRGRFFYEQYF.

This clonotype was found a few times. The V call is TRBV5-1, the J call TRBJ2-7; 15 bases are shared with TRBD2. Per the germline V gene, CDR1 is SGHRS and CDR2 is YFSETQ. The CDR3 covers 16 residues. Losses at the gene ends were 4 bases for V and 7 bases for J; bases not matched to a gene: 9. The CDR3 loop reads CASSPGGGLAGGEQYF. As DNA, the CDR3 is TGCGCCAGCAGCCCCGGTGGGGGACTAGCGGGAGGAGAGCAGTACTTC.

The CDR3: CAWRIQGAAYEQYF. The CDR3 DNA reads TGTGCCTGGAGGATACAGGGGGCGGCCTACGAGCAGTACTTC. The chain uses TRBV30 and TRBJ2-7, with 9 bases identical to TRBD1. Germline lookup yields CDR1 GTSNPN and CDR2 SVGIG (reference sequence). After removal of 3 bases from V and 2 bases from J, the junction contained 5 bases not matched to a gene. CDR3 length equals 14 residues.

There are a few counts of this clonotype. The J gene is TRBJ1-3, the V gene TRBV4-3; D ambiguous. This CDR3 spans 16 amino acids. CDR1 LGHNA and CDR2 YSLEER come from the germline V gene. The ends were cut back, 0 bases at V and 4 bases at J, with 13 bases in the middle. The CDR3 DNA follows: TGCGCCAGCAGCCAAGAAGTGGTACAGCGAGGAAACACCATATATTTT. Translation gives CASSQEVVQRGNTIYF.

The gene calls are TRBV7-2 and TRBJ2-5; D ambiguous. CDR1 SGHTA and CDR2 FQGNSA come from the germline V gene. The CDR3 is 15 residues long. The V and J ends lost 1 base and 5 bases respectively, with 14 bases between them. The CDR3 loop reads CASSLDRSGRETQYF. CDR3 nucleotide sequence: TGTGCCAGCAGCTTAGATAGGTCAGGACGGGAGACCCAGTACTTC.

This clonotype was counted only a few times. The chain employs TRBV9 and TRBJ2-1; 7 bases fit TRBD2. In germline, CDR1 is SGDLS, CDR2 YYNGEE. The CDR3 is made up of 13 amino acids. Trimming took 0 bases from V and 9 from J; bases not matched to a gene: 3. As DNA, the CDR3 is TGTGCCAGCAGCGTAGCTAGCGGAAGTGAGCAGTTCTTC. Amino acids: CASSVASGSEQFF.

Only a few counts were recorded for this clonotype. The rearrangement joins TRBV20-1 to TRBJ2-1; 10 bases match TRBD2. Trimming removed 4 bases from V and 13 bases from J; junction bases left unmatched: 7. The CDR3 sequence is 12 residues long. Germline lookup yields CDR1 DFQATT and CDR2 SNEGSKA (reference sequence). The CDR3 protein is CSATLAGVVQFF. CDR3 nucleotides: TGCAGTGCTACGCTAGCGGGAGTGGTTCAGTTCTTC.

This clonotype was detected only a few times. The chain joins TRBV6-5 to TRBJ1-2; TRBD1 matches 9 bases. CDR3 length equals 14 residues. CDR1 MNHEY and CDR2 SVGAGI come from the germline V gene. V was pared by 5 bases and J by 6 bases, with 7 bases of the junction left unmatched. CDR3 bases: TGTGCCAGCAGTATAGACCGGGACAGGGATGGCTACACCTTC. This codes for CASSIDRDRDGYTF.

V gene TRBV28 combines with J gene TRBJ2-7; possibly TRBD1 for D (5 bases). Deletions cut 8 bases from V and 3 bases from J, with 17 bases between. Germline CDR1 and CDR2: MDHEN and SYDVKM. The CDR3 consists of 14 residues. The CDR3 DNA reads as TGTGCCAGCCGCCCTGCAGGGATGAACTACGAGCAGTACTTC. It translates to CASRPAGMNYEQYF.

The chain employs TRBV24-1 and TRBJ2-2; D not certain. Germline CDR1 reads KGHDR; CDR2 reads SFDVKD. This CDR3 comprises 17 residues. V shed 4 bases and J shed 1 base, with 15 bases lying between them. The CDR3 protein is CATSDPAAPGNTGELFF. The CDR3 DNA reads TGTGCCACCAGTGACCCGGCGGCCCCCGGGAACACCGGGGAGCTGTTTTTT.

This clonotype was seen only a few times. The CDR3 DNA reads TGCAGTGCTAGACTAGCGGGAGCTTCCTACAATGAGCAGTTCTTC. It specifies CSARLAGASYNEQFF. The chain joins TRBV20-1 to TRBJ2-1; TRBD2 aligns across 10 bases. CDR1 DFQATT and CDR2 SNEGSKA come from the germline V gene (reference sequence). The ends lost 2 bases at V and 1 base at J; junction bases unmatched: 2. This CDR3 has 15 residues.

This clonotype was seen more than once but under ten times. The V and J genes are TRBV7-2 and TRBJ1-5; no definite D call. The CDR3 extends over 14 amino acids. CDR1 is SGHTA and CDR2 is FQGNSA in the germline V gene. Trimming pared 5 bases from V and 3 bases from J, leaving 11 bases between. The CDR3 loop is CASSPTGINQPQHF. CDR3 DNA sequence: TGTGCCAGCAGCCCCACGGGGATCAATCAGCCCCAGCATTTT.

The gene calls are TRBV4-3 and TRBJ2-3, with D possibly being TRBD2 (5 bases). In germline, CDR1 is LGHNA, CDR2 YSLEER. V was trimmed by 4 bases and J by 0 bases, leaving 11 bases between them. There are 15 residues in the CDR3. In DNA, the CDR3 is TGCGCCAGCAGCCCTGAGGGTAGGAGCACAGATACGCAGTATTTT. It encodes CASSPEGRSTDTQYF.

This clonotype was counted between two and nine times. The chain couples TRBV7-3 to TRBJ2-2; no reliable D call. V was trimmed by 1 base and J by 5 bases, leaving 5 bases between them. The CDR3 is made up of 13 amino acids. The germline V gene has CDR1 SGHTA and CDR2 FQGTGA. This chain's CDR3 is CASSLRMTGELFF. As DNA, the CDR3 is TGTGCCAGCAGCTTAAGGATGACCGGGGAGCTGTTTTTT.

In this sample, this clonotype turned up a few times. V gene TRBV3-1 combines with J gene TRBJ2-1; no definite D call. The length of the CDR3 is 12 residues. V lost 7 bases to trimming and J lost 5 bases, with 9 bases between them. Germline V gene data show CDR1 as LGHDT and CDR2 as YNNKEL (reference sequence). The CDR3, as DNA: TGTGCCAGCAAGGGCGGCCACAATGAGCAGTTCTTC. Translated: CASKGGHNEQFF.

V gene TRBV30 combines with J gene TRBJ1-2; TRBD1 matches 10 bases. Germline trimming cut 5 bases from V and 4 bases from J; bases unmatched to any gene: 7. From germline, CDR1 is GTSNPN and CDR2 SVGIG (reference sequence). There are 14 residues in the CDR3. Here the CDR3 reads CAWLMTGGGYGYTF. The CDR3 DNA sequence: TGTGCCTGGCTGATGACAGGGGGCGGCTATGGCTACACCTTC. The full variable domain, completed using reference TRBV30 and TRBJ1-2, is SQTIHQWPATLVQPVGSPLSLECTVEGTSNPNLYWYRQAAGRGLQLLFYSVGIGQISSEVPQNLSASRPQDRQFILSSKKLLLSDSGFYLCAWLMTGGGYGYTFGSGTRLTVV.

In its sample, this clonotype was seen a few times. This chain connects TRBV20-1 to TRBJ2-1; D remains ambiguous. The CDR3 runs 15 residues. Germline loops: CDR1 DFQATT, CDR2 SNEGSKA (reference sequence). Trimming cost V 4 bases and J 5 bases, with 18 bases left between them. The CDR3 is CSAIVSRPTNNEQFF. CDR3 nucleotide sequence: TGCAGTGCTATAGTAAGCAGGCCGACCAACAATGAGCAGTTCTTC.

This sequence joins TRBV20-1 and TRBJ1-5, with D unresolved. The length of the CDR3 is 13 residues. Germline CDR1 is DFQATT and CDR2 is SNEGSKA (reference sequence). Trimming took off 6 bases at V and 7 bases at J, with 16 bases between the two ends. The CDR3 here is CSATVEGRQPQHF. The CDR3 DNA sequence: TGCAGTGCGACGGTGGAAGGGAGGCAGCCCCAGCATTTT.

This clonotype was seen a few times. The chain employs TRBV3-1 and TRBJ2-1; 8 nucleotides align to TRBD1. CDR3 length: 13 amino acids. Germline CDR1 is LGHDT and CDR2 is YNNKEL (reference sequence). Trimming removed 6 bases from V and 2 bases from J; junction bases left unmatched: 0. The CDR3 region is CASRDRAYNEQFF. The CDR3 region has the DNA TGTGCCAGCAGGGACAGGGCCTACAATGAGCAGTTCTTC.

The chain links TRBV19 to TRBJ2-1; the match to TRBD2 covers 13 bases. CDR1 is LNHDA and CDR2 is SQIVND in the germline V gene (reference sequence). The CDR3 is 14 residues long. The CDR3 DNA reads TGTGTCAGCAGGACTAGCGGGAGCTACAATGAGCAGTTCTTC. This codes for CVSRTSGSYNEQFF.